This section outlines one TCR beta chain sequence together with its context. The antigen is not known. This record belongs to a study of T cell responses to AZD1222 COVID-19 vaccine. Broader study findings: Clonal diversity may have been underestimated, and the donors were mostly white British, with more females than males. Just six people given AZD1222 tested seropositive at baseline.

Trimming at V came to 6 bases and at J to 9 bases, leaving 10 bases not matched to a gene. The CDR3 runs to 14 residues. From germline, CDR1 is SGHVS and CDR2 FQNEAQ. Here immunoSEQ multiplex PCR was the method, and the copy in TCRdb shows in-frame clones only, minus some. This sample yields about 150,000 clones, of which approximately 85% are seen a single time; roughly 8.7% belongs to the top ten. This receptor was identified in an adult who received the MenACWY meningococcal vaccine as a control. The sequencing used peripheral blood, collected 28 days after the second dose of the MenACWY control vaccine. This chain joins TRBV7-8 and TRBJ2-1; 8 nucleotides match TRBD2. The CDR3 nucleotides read TGTGCCAGCAGTCCCGGGACTAGTATGCCTGAGCAGTTCTTC. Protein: CASSPGTSMPEQFF.